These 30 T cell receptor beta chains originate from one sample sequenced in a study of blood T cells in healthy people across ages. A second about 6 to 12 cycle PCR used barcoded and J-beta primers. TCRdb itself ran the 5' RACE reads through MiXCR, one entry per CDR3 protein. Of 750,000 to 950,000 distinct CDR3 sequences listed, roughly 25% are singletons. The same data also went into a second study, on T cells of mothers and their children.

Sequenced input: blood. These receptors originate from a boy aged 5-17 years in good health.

This CDR3 reads CASSPRQSYALHF. The CDR3 bases are TGTGCCAGCAGCCCAAGACAGTCATACGCCCTCCACTTT. This chain links TRBV7-2 with TRBJ1-6, with D possibly matching TRBD1 (5 bases). This CDR3 contains 13 residues. CDR1 and CDR2 from the germline V gene are SGHTA and FQGNSA. V lost 5 bases and J lost 14, with 16 bases in between.

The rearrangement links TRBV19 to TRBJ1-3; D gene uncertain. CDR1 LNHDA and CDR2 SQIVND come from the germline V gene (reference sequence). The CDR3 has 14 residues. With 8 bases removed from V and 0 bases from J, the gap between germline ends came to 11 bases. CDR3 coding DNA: TGTGCCAGTTCCCAGGCGAGCTCTGGAAACACCATATATTTT. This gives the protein CASSQASSGNTIYF.

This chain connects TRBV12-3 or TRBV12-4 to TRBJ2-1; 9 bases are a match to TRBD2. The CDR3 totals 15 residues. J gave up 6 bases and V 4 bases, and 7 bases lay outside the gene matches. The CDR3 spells CASSSAVAGVNEQFF. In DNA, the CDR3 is TGTGCCAGCAGTTCCGCCGTAGCGGGGGTCAATGAGCAGTTCTTC.

The CDR3, as DNA: TGTGCCAGCAGACTATCGATGAGTCAGCCCCAGCATTTT. Amino acids: CASRLSMSQPQHF. The V gene is TRBV6-5, the J gene TRBJ1-5; D remains unclear. V lost 6 bases, J lost 6 bases, and 12 bases lay in between. The CDR3 has 13 amino acids. Per the germline V gene, CDR1 is MNHEY and CDR2 is SVGAGI.

The CDR3 loop is CASSVGAQRAYEQYF. The CDR3 DNA is TGTGCCAGCAGCGTAGGGGCGCAAAGGGCCTACGAGCAGTACTTC. The rearrangement uses TRBV9 and TRBJ2-7; no clear D. In germline, CDR1 is SGDLS, CDR2 YYNGEE. There are 15 residues in the CDR3. The V and J ends lost 0 bases and 2 bases respectively, with 12 bases between them.

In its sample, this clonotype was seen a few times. The DNA of the CDR3 is TGTGCCAGCAGTTACACCCGGACAGGGAGTTCACCCCTCCACTTT. Its translation is CASSYTRTGSSPLHF. This chain joins TRBV6-5 and TRBJ1-6; 8 nucleotides align to TRBD1. The CDR3 runs to 15 residues. Germline V gene sequence: CDR1 MNHEY, CDR2 SVGAGI. V gave up 2 bases and J gave up 9 bases; unmatched junction bases: 6.

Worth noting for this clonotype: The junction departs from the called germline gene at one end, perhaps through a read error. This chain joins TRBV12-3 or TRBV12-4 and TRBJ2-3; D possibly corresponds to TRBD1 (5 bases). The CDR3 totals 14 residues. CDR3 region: CASRLGQGTDAQYF. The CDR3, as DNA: TGTGCCAGCAGATTGGGCCAGGGTACAGATGCGCAGTATTTT.

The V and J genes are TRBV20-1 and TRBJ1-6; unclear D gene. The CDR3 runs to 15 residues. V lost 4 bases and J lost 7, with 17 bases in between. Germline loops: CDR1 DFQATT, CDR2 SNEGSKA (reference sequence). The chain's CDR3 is CSAISAKRGNSPLHF. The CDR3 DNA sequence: TGCAGTGCTATTTCCGCAAAACGCGGCAATTCACCCCTCCACTTT.

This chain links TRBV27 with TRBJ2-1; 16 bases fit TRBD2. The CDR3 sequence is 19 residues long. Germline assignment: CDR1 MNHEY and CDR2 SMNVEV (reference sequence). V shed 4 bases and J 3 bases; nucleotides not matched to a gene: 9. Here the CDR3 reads CASSWDRGLAGGLYNEQFF. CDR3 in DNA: TGTGCCAGCAGTTGGGACAGGGGACTAGCGGGAGGGCTCTACAATGAGCAGTTCTTC.

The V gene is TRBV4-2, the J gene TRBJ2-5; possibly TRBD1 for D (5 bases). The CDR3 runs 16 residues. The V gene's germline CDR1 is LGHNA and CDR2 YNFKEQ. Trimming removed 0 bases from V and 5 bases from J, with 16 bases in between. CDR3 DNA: TGTGCCAGCAGCCAAGAGGCGAGTATGGGGCGGGAGACCCAGTACTTC. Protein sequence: CASSQEASMGRETQYF.

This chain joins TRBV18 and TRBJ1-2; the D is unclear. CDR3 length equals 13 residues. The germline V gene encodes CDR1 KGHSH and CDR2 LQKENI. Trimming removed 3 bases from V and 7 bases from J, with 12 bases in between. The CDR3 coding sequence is TGTGCCAGCTCACCGACCCAGGAGGGTGGCTACACCTTC. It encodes CASSPTQEGGYTF. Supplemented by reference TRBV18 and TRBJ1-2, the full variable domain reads NAGVMQNPRHLVRRRGQEARLRCSPMKGHSHVYWYRQLPEEGLKFMVYLQKENIIDESGMPKERFSAEFPKEGPSILRIQQVVRGDSAAYFCASSPTQEGGYTFGSGTRLTVV.

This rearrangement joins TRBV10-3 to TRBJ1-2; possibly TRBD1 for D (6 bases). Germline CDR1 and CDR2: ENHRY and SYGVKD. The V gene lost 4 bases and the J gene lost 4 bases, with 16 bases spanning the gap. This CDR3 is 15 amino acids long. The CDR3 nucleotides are TGTGCCATCAGTGCGCACGAACAGGGATCCTATGGCTACACCTTC. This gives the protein CAISAHEQGSYGYTF.

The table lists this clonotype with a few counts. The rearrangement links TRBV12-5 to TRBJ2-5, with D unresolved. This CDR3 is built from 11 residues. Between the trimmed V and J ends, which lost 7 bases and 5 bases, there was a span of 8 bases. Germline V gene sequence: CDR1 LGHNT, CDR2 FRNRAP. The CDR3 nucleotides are TGTGCTAGTGCCCTGAGGGAGACCCAGTACTTC. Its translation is CASALRETQYF.

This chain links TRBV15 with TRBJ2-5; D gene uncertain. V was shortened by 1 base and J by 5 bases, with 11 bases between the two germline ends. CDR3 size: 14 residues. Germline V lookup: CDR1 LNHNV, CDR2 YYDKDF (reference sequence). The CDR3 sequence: CATSRGLAGETQYF. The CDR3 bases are TGTGCCACCAGCAGAGGACTCGCTGGGGAGACCCAGTACTTC.

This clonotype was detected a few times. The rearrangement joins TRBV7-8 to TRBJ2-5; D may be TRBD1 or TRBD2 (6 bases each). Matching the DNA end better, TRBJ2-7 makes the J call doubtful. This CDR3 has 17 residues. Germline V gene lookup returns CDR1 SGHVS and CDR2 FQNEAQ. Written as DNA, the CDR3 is TGTGCCAGCAGCTCCCTATCGGAGGGTTGGGGGGCTACCGAGCAGTACTTC. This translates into CASSSLSEGWGATEQYF.

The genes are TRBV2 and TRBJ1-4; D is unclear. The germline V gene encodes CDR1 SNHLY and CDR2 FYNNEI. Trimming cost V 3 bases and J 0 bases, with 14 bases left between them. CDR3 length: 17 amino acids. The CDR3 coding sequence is TGTGCCAGCAGTGATGAGGAAGGGTCGGCAACTAATGAAAAACTGTTTTTT. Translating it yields CASSDEEGSATNEKLFF.

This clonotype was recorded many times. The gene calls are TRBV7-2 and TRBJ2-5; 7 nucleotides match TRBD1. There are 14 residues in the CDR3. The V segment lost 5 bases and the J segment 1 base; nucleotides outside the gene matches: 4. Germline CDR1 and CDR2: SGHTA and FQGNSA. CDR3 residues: CASSEPGGQETQYF. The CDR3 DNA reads TGTGCCAGCAGCGAACCAGGGGGCCAAGAGACCCAGTACTTC.

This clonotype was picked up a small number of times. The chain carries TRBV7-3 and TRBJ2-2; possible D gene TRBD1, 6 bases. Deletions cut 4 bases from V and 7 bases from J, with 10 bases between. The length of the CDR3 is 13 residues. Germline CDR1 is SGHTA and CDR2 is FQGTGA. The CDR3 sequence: CASSSQGFGELFF. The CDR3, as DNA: TGTGCCAGCAGCTCTCAGGGGTTCGGGGAGCTGTTTTTT.

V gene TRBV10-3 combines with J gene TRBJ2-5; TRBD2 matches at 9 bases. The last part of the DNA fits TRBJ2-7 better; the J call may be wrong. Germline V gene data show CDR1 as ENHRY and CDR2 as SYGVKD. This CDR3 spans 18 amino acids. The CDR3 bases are TGTGCCATCAGTGAGGAGGGTAGCGGGGGCGACCTCTCCTACGAGCAGTACTTC. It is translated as CAISEEGSGGDLSYEQYF.

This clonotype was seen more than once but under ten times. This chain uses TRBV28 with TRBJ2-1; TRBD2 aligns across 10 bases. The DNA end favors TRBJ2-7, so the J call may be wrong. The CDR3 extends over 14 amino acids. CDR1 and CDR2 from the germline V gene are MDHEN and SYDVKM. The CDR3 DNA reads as TGTGCCAGCCGTCTAGCGGGGGCTCCCTACGAGCAGTACTTC. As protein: CASRLAGAPYEQYF.

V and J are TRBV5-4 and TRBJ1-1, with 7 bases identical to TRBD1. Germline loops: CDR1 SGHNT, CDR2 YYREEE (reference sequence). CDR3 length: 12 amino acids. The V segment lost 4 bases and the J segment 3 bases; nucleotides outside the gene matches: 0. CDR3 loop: CASSGTDTEAFF. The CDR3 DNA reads TGTGCCAGCAGCGGGACAGACACTGAAGCTTTCTTT.

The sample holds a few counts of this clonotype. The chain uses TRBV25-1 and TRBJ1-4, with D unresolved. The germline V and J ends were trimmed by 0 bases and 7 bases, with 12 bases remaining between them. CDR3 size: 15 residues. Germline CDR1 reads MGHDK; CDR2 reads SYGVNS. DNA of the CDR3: TGTGCCAGCAGTGAATATATCAGGTGGGGTGAAAAACTGTTTTTT. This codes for CASSEYIRWGEKLFF.

CDR3 sequence reads: CATSRDVAATEAFF. As DNA, the CDR3 is TGTGCCACCAGCAGAGACGTGGCGGCCACTGAAGCTTTCTTT. The chain carries TRBV15 and TRBJ1-1; D gene ambiguous. V was clipped by 0 bases and J by 4 bases, with 9 bases between them. This CDR3 spans 14 amino acids. Per germline, CDR1 LNHNV and CDR2 YYDKDF (reference sequence).

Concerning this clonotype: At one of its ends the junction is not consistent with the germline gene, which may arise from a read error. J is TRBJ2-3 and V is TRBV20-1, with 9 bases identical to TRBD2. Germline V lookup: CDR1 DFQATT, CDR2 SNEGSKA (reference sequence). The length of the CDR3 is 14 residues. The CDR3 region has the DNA TGCAGTGCTAGGACTAGCGGAATCCCAGATACGCAGTGTTTT. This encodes CSARTSGIPDTQCF.

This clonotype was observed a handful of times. In DNA form, the CDR3 reads TGCAGTGCTAGAGGGGGGCCCACGTACGAGCAGTACTTC. Protein: CSARGGPTYEQYF. The chain recombines TRBV20-1 with TRBJ2-5; D may be TRBD1 (6 bases). TRBJ2-7 explains the end of the DNA better; the J call may be wrong. Germline-derived CDR1 and CDR2 are DFQATT and SNEGSKA (reference sequence). CDR3 length equals 13 residues.

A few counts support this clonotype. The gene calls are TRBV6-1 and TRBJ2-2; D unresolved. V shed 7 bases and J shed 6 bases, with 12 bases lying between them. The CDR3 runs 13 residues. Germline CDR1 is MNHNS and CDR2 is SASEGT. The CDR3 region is CASTPLGSGELFF. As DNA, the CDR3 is TGTGCCAGCACACCCCTGGGATCCGGGGAGCTGTTTTTT.

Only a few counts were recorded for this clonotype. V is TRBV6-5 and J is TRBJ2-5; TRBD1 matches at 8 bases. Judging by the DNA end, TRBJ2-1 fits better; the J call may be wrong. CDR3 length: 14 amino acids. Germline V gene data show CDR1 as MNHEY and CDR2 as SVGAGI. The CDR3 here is CASSYSTGVHEQFF. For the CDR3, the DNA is TGTGCCAGCAGTTACTCGACAGGGGTTCATGAGCAGTTCTTC.

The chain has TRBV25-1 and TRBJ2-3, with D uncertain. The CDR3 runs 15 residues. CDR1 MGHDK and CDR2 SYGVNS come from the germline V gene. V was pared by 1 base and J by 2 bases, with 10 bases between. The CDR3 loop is CASSESSYPTDTQYF. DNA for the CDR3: TGTGCCAGCAGTGAATCGTCTTACCCCACAGATACGCAGTATTTT.

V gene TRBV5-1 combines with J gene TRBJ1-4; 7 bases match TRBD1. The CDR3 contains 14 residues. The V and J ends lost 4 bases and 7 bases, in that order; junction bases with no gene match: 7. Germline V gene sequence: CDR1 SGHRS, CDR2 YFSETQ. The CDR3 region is CASSDQGVGEKLFF. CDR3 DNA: TGCGCCAGCAGCGACCAGGGGGTCGGTGAAAAACTGTTTTTT.

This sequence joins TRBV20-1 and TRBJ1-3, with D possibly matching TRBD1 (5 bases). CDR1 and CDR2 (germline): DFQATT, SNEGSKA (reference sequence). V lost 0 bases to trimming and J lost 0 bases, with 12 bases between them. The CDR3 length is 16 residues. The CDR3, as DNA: TGCAGTGCTAGAGATCTACTCGGGACCTCTGGAAACACCATATATTTT. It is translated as CSARDLLGTSGNTIYF.